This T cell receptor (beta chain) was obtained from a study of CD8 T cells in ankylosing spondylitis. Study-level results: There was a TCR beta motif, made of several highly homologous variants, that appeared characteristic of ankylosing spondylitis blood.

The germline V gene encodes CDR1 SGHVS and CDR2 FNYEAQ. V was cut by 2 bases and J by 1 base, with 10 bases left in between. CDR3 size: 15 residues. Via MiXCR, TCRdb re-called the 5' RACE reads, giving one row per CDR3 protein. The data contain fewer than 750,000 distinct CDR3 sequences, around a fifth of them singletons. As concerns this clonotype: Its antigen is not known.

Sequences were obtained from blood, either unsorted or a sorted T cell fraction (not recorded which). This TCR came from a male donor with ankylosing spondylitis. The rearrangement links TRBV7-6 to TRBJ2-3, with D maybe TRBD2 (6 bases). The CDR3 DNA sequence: TGTGCCAGCAGCTTAAGGGAGGTCGGCACAGATACGCAGTATTTT. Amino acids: CASSLREVGTDTQYF. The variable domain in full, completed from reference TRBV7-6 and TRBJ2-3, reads GAGVSQSPRYKVTKRGQDVALRCDPISGHVSLYWYRQALGQGPEFLTYFNYEAQQDKSGLPNDRFSAERPEGSISTLTIQRTEQRDSAMYRCASSLREVGTDTQYFGPGTRLTVL.